A selection of T cell receptor beta chains follows, all from one sample in a study of human T cells and chemical hapten exposure. TCRdb processed the RACE reads anew with MiXCR; each CDR3 protein has one entry. The sample carries some 120,000 distinct CDR3 sequences, over 10% recorded once. The sample was whole blood, taken in connection with sensitization to the hapten diphenylcyclopropenone (DPC). The receptors were sampled from a woman aged 45-65 years with alopecia areata. Some clones in this sample may be carry-over from other donors' samples. Both conserved end residues are part of each CDR3. Fields, in order: V gene, D gene, J gene, clone size, CDR3 DNA, CDR3 protein. D genes are given only for firm matches. Not all rows give a size; the values are once, few, many and, for expanded clones, a class.

V gene: TRBV11-2
D gene: TRBD1
J gene: TRBJ2-7
clone size: many
CDR3 DNA: TGTGCCAGCAGACGGACAGGGATTAGCGAGCAGTACTTC
CDR3 protein: CASRRTGISEQYF

V gene: TRBV5-1
D gene: TRBD2
J gene: TRBJ2-1
clone size: many
CDR3 DNA: TGCGCCAGCAGCTTGTACCCTAGCGGGAGGACCAATGAGCAGTTCTTC
CDR3 protein: CASSLYPSGRTNEQFF

V gene: TRBV7-6
D gene: NA
J gene: TRBJ1-1
clone size: many
CDR3 DNA: TGTGCCAGCAGCTTGTTCCAGGGGCAGAACACTGAAGCTTTCTTT
CDR3 protein: CASSLFQGQNTEAFF

V gene: TRBV7-2
D gene: NA
J gene: TRBJ1-6
clone size: NA
CDR3 DNA: TGTGCCAGCATTCAGGGATACAATTCACCCCTCCACTTT
CDR3 protein: CASIQGYNSPLHF

V gene: TRBV4-1
D gene: NA
J gene: TRBJ2-3
clone size: few
CDR3 DNA: TGCGCCAGCAGCCAAGCAGGCACAGATACGCAGTATTTT
CDR3 protein: CASSQAGTDTQYF

V gene: TRBV6-2/TRBV6-3
D gene: TRBD1
J gene: TRBJ2-1
clone size: few
CDR3 DNA: TGTGCCAGCAGTTACACGGGACAGAACAATGAGCAGTTCTTC
CDR3 protein: CASSYTGQNNEQFF

V gene: TRBV4-1
D gene: NA
J gene: TRBJ1-3
clone size: many
CDR3 DNA: TGCGCCAGCAGCCAAGTTTCGACGTCCCCTGGAAACACCATATATTTT
CDR3 protein: CASSQVSTSPGNTIYF

V gene: TRBV5-1
D gene: NA
J gene: TRBJ2-7
clone size: NA
CDR3 DNA: TGCGCCAGCAGCTTGGCTGGGGTCGGGTACGAGCAGTACTTC
CDR3 protein: CASSLAGVGYEQYF

V gene: TRBV18
D gene: TRBD1
J gene: TRBJ1-5
clone size: few
CDR3 DNA: TGTGCCAGCTCACCCGGGACAGGGGGTGACAATCAGCCCCAGCATTTT
CDR3 protein: CASSPGTGGDNQPQHF

V gene: TRBV6-2/TRBV6-3
D gene: TRBD1
J gene: TRBJ1-2
clone size: many
CDR3 DNA: TGTGCCAGCACCCCCTGGACAGGGGGCCTCAACTATGGCTACACCTTC
CDR3 protein: CASTPWTGGLNYGYTF

V gene: TRBV7-9
D gene: NA
J gene: TRBJ1-2
clone size: few
CDR3 DNA: TGTGCCAGCAGCTTAAGTGACAGACCTAACTATGGCTACACCTTC
CDR3 protein: CASSLSDRPNYGYTF

V gene: TRBV9
D gene: NA
J gene: TRBJ2-3
clone size: many
CDR3 DNA: TGTGCCAGCAGCGCTAGGCCCCAACTTAGCACAGATACGCAGTATTTT
CDR3 protein: CASSARPQLSTDTQYF

V gene: TRBV18
D gene: TRBD1
J gene: TRBJ1-5
clone size: few
CDR3 DNA: TGTGCCAGCTCGTCGGACAGGGCGAAACATCAGCCCCAGCATTTT
CDR3 protein: CASSSDRAKHQPQHF

V gene: TRBV18
D gene: NA
J gene: TRBJ1-3
clone size: few
CDR3 DNA: TGTGCCAGCTCACAAGGACAGACGACGGCTGGAAACACCATATATTTT
CDR3 protein: CASSQGQTTAGNTIYF

V gene: TRBV28
D gene: NA
J gene: TRBJ1-3
clone size: many
CDR3 DNA: TGTGCCAGCATTAGGGGGGGCAGTTCGAGCTCTGGAAACACCATATATTTT
CDR3 protein: CASIRGGSSSSGNTIYF

V gene: TRBV11-2
D gene: NA
J gene: TRBJ2-7
clone size: many
CDR3 DNA: TGTGCCAGCAGCTTCGCGTCAGGGAGTTCTGACGAGCAGTACTTC
CDR3 protein: CASSFASGSSDEQYF

V gene: TRBV28
D gene: NA
J gene: TRBJ2-2
clone size: few
CDR3 DNA: TGTGCCAGCAGTTTCCTGAACACCGGGGAGCTGTTTTTT
CDR3 protein: CASSFLNTGELFF